This paragraph covers one TCR beta chain sequence. Its target is not known. The ends were cut back, 6 bases at V and 7 bases at J, with 16 bases in the middle. CDR3 length: 14 amino acids. In germline, CDR1 is SNHLY, CDR2 FYNNEI. The data are from a study of cytomegalovirus exposure and HLA in healthy donors. Study as a whole: About four fifths of more than 300 genotyped donors fell in the Caucasian-associated ancestry cluster. Study-wide results and caveats: An analysis was carried out later, and it reportedly showed fewer N-insertions in an Asian-associated ancestry cluster than the approximately 610-donor mean.

Primers: 60 Vbeta forward and 13 Jbeta reverse. Data came from immunoSEQ multiplex PCR; TCRdb stores just in-frame clones and leaves some out. The sample carries 230,000 or so clones, 85% to 95% recorded once. The sequenced sample was PBMCs. The sequence was obtained from a girl aged 2 to 10 in good health and CMV-seronegative. V usage is TRBV2 and J usage is TRBJ2-1, with D perhaps matching TRBD2 (5 bases). The CDR3 nucleotides are TGTGCCAGCAGAGTCAGCGGCGGAACAAATGAGCAGTTCTTC. Residues: CASRVSGGTNEQFF.